This T cell receptor beta chain came from a study of glioma-infiltrating T cells. Using RNA template, CDR3s of TCR alpha and beta were amplified with iRepertoire arm-PCR. In TCRdb, the multiplex PCR reads were re-called with MiXCR into one record per CDR3 protein. The sample holds 300,000 to 400,000 distinct CDR3 sequences, around 45% seen once. General study findings and limits: Shared blood CDR3 signature motifs marked patients with low tissue-blood divergence.

In its sample, this clonotype was seen a few times. Its antigen is unidentified. Per the germline V gene, CDR1 is DFQATT and CDR2 is SNEGSKA (reference sequence). This CDR3 region has 13 residues. Trimming removed 7 bases from V and 1 base from J, with 14 bases in between. This sequence originates from a human donor with low-grade glioma or glioblastoma, undergoing nonglioma brain surgery, or in good health (not recorded which). Sequenced sample: glioma tissue, nonneoplastic brain tissue, or PBMCs (not recorded which). V is TRBV20-1 and J is TRBJ2-7; TRBD1 is a possible D gene (6 bases). This chain's CDR3 is CSGRGGNSYEQYF. The CDR3 DNA reads TGCAGTGGGAGAGGGGGAAATTCCTACGAGCAGTACTTC.